The T cell receptor beta chain described here comes from a study of identical twins. Findings of the study overall: With monozygotic twins, out-of-frame TCR alpha sharing exceeded what models estimated. Out-of-frame alpha sequences shared by twins were enriched for low generation probability.

The donor group consisted entirely of healthy Caucasians. With template switching, a universal primer site was added, and the cDNA carried unique molecular identifiers. TCRdb processed the 5' RACE reads anew with MiXCR; each CDR3 protein has one entry. Among some 660,000 distinct CDR3 sequences listed, 8% to 9% were seen once. This clonotype was counted only a few times. Its antigen is as yet unknown. CDR3 length: 15 amino acids. Looked up from germline, CDR1 is SGHTA and CDR2 is FQGTGA. V dropped 5 bases and J dropped 0 bases, with 8 bases sitting between them. These data also formed part of another study, on yellow fever vaccine responses in identical twins.

The clonotype was recovered from a woman between 18 and 29 years old in good health. Sequences were obtained from PBMCs. The genes are TRBV7-3 and TRBJ2-6; D uncertain. Here the CDR3 reads CASSMGNSGANVLTF. CDR3 in DNA: TGTGCCAGCAGCATGGGGAACTCTGGGGCCAACGTCCTGACTTTC.